Here is one TCR beta chain with its context. Its cognate antigen is unknown. The sample comes from a study of T cells in localized non-small cell lung cancer. Study-level findings and limits: Of the tissues analyzed, uninvolved adjacent lung showed maximal T cell clonality, greater than tumor. Turning up in adjacent lung were a median roughly 62 of the top 100 tumor clones.

Sequencing was performed with immunoSEQ multiplex PCR; in TCRdb, only in-frame clones are kept and a portion is missing. Here the sample spans tens of thousands of clones, around nine tenths being singletons. Germline CDR1 reads SGHTA; CDR2 reads FQGNSA. The CDR3 runs 15 residues. The V end was cut by 1 base, the J end by 5 bases, with 11 bases between. This specimen consisted of peripheral blood, obtained before any cancer treatment. The chain carries TRBV7-2 and TRBJ2-2; D is undetermined. This sequence originates from a man aged 40 to 70 with stage I squamous cell lung carcinoma. CDR3: CASSLGVAQTGELFF. In nucleotides, the CDR3 is TGTGCCAGCAGCTTAGGGGTAGCACAGACCGGGGAGCTGTTTTTT.